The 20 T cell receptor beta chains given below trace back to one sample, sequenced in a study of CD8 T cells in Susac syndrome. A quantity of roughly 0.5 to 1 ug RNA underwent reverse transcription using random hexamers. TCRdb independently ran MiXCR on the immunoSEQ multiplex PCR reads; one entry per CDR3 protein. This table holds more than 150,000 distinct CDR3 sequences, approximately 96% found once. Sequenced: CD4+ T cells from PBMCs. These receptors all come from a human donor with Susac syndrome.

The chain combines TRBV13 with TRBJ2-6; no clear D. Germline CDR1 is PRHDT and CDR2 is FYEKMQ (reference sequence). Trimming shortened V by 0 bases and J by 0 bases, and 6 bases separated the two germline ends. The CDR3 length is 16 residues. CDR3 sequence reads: CASSLGGNSGANVLTF. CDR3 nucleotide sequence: TGTGCCAGCAGCTTAGGGGGAAACTCTGGGGCCAACGTCCTGACTTTC.

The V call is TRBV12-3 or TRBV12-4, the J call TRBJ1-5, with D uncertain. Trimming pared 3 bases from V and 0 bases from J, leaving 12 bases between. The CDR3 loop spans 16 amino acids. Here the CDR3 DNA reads TGTGCCAGCAGTTTGTGGGTAGGCCCTAGCAATCAGCCCCAGCATTTT. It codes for CASSLWVGPSNQPQHF.

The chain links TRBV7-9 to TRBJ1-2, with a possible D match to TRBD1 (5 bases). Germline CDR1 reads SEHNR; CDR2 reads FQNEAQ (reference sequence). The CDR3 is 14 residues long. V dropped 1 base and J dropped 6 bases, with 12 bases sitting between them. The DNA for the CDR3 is TGTGCCAGCAGCTTAGTCGGCAGGGAACATGGCTACACCTTC. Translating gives CASSLVGREHGYTF.

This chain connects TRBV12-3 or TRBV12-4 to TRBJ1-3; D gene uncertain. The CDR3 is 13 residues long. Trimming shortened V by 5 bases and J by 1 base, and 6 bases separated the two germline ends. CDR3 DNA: TGTGCCAGCAGTACCGGATCTGGAAACACCATATATTTT. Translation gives CASSTGSGNTIYF.

The CDR3 loop reads CSANLPRQGGTQYF. The CDR3 DNA is TGCAGCGCCAATCTCCCCCGGCAGGGTGGGACCCAGTACTTC. The chain couples TRBV29-1 to TRBJ2-5, with a tentative D call TRBD1 (5 bases). V was trimmed by 7 bases and J by 7 bases, leaving 22 bases between them. The CDR3 runs 14 residues. The germline V gene encodes CDR1 SQVTM and CDR2 ANQGSEA.

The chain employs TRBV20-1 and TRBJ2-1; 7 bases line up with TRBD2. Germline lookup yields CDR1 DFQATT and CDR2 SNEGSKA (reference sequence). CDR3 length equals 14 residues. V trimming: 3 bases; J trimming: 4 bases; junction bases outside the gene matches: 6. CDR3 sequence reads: CSARGRGSYNEQFF. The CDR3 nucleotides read TGCAGTGCTAGGGGGCGGGGGAGTTACAATGAGCAGTTCTTC.

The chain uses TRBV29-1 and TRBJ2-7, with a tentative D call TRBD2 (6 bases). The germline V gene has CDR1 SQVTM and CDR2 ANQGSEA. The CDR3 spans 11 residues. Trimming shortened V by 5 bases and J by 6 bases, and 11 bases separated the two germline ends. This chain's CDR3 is CSVSGGFEQYF. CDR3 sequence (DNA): TGCAGCGTTTCTGGAGGGTTCGAGCAGTACTTC.

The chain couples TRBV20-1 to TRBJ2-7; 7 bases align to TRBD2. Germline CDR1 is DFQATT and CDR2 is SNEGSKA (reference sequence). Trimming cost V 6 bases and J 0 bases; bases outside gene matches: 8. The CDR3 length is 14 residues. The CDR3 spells CSAGGRGSSYEQYF. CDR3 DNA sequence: TGCAGTGCCGGTGGGAGGGGAAGCTCCTACGAGCAGTACTTC.

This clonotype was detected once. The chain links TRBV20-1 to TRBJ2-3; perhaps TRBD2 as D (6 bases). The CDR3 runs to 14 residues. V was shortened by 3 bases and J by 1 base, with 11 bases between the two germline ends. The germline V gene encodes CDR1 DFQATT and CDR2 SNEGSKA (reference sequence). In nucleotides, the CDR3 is TGCAGTGCTAGGCCGGGACTCCGCACAGATACGCAGTATTTT. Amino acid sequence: CSARPGLRTDTQYF.

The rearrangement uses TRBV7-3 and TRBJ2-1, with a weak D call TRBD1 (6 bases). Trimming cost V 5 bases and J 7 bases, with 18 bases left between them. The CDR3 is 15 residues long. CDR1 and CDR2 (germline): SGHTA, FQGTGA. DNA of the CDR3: TGTGCCAGCAGCCCTACTAACAGGGACGAAAATGAGCAGTTCTTC. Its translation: CASSPTNRDENEQFF. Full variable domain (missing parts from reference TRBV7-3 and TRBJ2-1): GAGVSQTPSNKVTEKGKYVELRCDPISGHTALYWYRQSLGQGPEFLIYFQGTGAADDSGLPNDRFFAVRPEGSVSTLKIQRTERGDSAVYLCASSPTNRDENEQFFGPGTRLTVL.

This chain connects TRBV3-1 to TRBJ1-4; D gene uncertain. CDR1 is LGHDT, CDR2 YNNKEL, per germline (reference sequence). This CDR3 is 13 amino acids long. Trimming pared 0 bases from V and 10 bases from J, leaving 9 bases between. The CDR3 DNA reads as TGTGCCAGCAGCCAAGACATGAGAGGAAAACTGTTTTTT. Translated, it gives CASSQDMRGKLFF.

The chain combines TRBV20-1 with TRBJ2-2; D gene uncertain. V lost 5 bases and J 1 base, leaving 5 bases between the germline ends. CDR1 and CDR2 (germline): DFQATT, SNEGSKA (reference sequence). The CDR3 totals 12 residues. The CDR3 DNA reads TGCAGTGCTGCAGGGAACACCGGGGAGCTGTTTTTT. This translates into CSAAGNTGELFF.

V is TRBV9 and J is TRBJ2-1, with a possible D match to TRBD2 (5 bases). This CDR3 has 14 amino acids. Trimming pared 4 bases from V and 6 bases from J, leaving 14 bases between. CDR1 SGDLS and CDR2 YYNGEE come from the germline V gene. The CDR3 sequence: CASSTQLVGNEQFF. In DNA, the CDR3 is TGTGCCAGCAGCACTCAACTAGTGGGCAATGAGCAGTTCTTC.

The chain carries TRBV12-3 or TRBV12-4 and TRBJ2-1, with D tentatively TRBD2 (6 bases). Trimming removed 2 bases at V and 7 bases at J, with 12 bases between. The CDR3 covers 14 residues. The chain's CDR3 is CASSLFRLGNEQFF. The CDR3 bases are TGTGCCAGCAGTTTATTTCGACTAGGTAATGAGCAGTTCTTC.

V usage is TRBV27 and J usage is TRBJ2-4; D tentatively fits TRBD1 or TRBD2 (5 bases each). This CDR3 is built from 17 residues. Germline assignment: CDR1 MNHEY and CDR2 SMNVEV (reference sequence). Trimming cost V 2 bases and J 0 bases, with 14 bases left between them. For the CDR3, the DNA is TGTGCCAGCAGTTTAGGGACCCCCCAACTAGCCAAAAACATTCAGTACTTC. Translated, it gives CASSLGTPQLAKNIQYF.

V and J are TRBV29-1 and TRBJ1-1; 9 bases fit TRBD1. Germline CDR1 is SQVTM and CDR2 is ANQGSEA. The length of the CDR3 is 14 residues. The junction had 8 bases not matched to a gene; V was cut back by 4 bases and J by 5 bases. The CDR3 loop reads CSVVQGQGQTEAFF. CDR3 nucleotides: TGCAGCGTTGTTCAGGGACAGGGTCAGACTGAAGCTTTCTTT.

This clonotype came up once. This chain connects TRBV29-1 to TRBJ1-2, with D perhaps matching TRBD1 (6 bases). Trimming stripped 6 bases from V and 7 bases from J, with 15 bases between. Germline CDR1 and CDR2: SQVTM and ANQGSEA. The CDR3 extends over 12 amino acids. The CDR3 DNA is TGCAGCGTCTGGGGGCAGGAGGCTGGCTACACCTTC. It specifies CSVWGQEAGYTF.

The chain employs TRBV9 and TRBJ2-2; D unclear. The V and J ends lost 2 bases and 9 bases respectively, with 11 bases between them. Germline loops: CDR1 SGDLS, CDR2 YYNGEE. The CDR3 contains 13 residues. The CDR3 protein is CASSVGNGRELFF. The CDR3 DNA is TGTGCCAGCAGCGTGGGCAACGGACGGGAGCTGTTTTTT.

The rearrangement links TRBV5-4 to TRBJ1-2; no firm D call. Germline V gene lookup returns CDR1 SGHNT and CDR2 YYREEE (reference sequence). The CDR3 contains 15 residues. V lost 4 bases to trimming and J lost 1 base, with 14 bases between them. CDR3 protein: CASSRDNGVNYGYTF. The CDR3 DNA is TGTGCCAGCAGCCGCGACAATGGGGTTAACTATGGCTACACCTTC.

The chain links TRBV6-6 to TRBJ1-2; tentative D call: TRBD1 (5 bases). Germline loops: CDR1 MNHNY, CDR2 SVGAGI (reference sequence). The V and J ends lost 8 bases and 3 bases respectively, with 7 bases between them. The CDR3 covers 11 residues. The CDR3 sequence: CASFRDYGYTF. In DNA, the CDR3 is TGTGCCAGCTTCAGGGACTATGGCTACACCTTC.